This entry lists 28 T cell receptor beta chains sequenced from one sample in a study of T-cell reconstitution after alpha-beta-depleted transplantation in children. Using unique molecular identifiers, the investigators prepared the TCRbeta library. TCRdb recomputed calls from the PCR reads with MiXCR, one row per CDR3 protein. The data contain over 45,000 distinct CDR3 sequences, around a tenth of them seen just once; the ten biggest clones take up 25% to 30%. Material: PBMCs, mostly from graft donor cells, obtained 60 days after TCRalphabeta/CD19-depleted stem cell transplant. The receptors stem from a male patient between 2 and 10 years old who had a stem cell transplant for chronic granulomatous disease, so the T cells may come from the graft donor.

This clonotype has only a few counts. The chain couples TRBV15 to TRBJ2-5, with TRBD2 identical over 9 bases. Germline V gene data show CDR1 as LNHNV and CDR2 as YYDKDF (reference sequence). J gave up 5 bases and V 5 bases, and 9 bases lay outside the gene matches. The CDR3 runs 15 residues. This CDR3 is CATSGGRARGETQYF. For the CDR3, the DNA is TGTGCCACCAGCGGCGGGAGGGCCCGGGGGGAGACCCAGTACTTC.

By sample fraction, this clonotype is medium-sized (0.01 to 0.1%). This sequence joins TRBV20-1 and TRBJ2-1; perhaps D is TRBD1 or TRBD2 (7 bases each). The CDR3 extends over 17 amino acids. V shed 6 bases and J shed 0 bases, with 21 bases lying between them. Germline CDR1 is DFQATT and CDR2 is SNEGSKA (reference sequence). The CDR3, as DNA: TGCAGTGCCGACCAGGGGGGTGGGACTAACTCCTACAATGAGCAGTTCTTC. Translating it yields CSADQGGGTNSYNEQFF.

This clonotype was detected a few times. The V call is TRBV7-2, the J call TRBJ2-7, with 11 nucleotides matching TRBD2. Germline CDR1 reads SGHTA; CDR2 reads FQGNSA. V was pared by 5 bases and J by 5 bases, with 14 bases of the junction left unmatched. CDR3 size: 17 residues. CDR3 amino acids: CASSMLGTSGPVDEQYF. For the CDR3, the DNA is TGTGCCAGCAGCATGCTCGGGACTAGCGGACCGGTCGACGAGCAGTACTTC.

In this sample, this clonotype turned up many times. The chain has TRBV5-1 and TRBJ1-5, with 8 bases matching TRBD1. There are 14 residues in the CDR3. Germline V gene data show CDR1 as SGHRS and CDR2 as YFSETQ. The junction had 4 bases not matched to a gene; V was cut back by 1 base and J by 7 bases. In DNA form, the CDR3 reads TGCGCCAGCAGCTTGACAGGGGGAGGGCAGCCCCAGCATTTT. This sequence encodes CASSLTGGGQPQHF.

This clonotype occurred many times. V usage is TRBV9 and J usage is TRBJ2-3; 9 bases match TRBD2. Germline V gene lookup returns CDR1 SGDLS and CDR2 YYNGEE. V gave up 0 bases and J gave up 4 bases; unmatched junction bases: 3. The CDR3 contains 15 residues. The CDR3 coding sequence is TGTGCCAGCAGCGTAGGCGGGAGGGCCCCAGATACGCAGTATTTT. Translated: CASSVGGRAPDTQYF.

This clonotype showed up many times. This chain uses TRBV4-3 with TRBJ2-1; D may correspond to TRBD1 or TRBD2 (5 bases each). This CDR3 region has 15 residues. Germline CDR1 reads LGHNA; CDR2 reads YSLEER. Trimming cost V 0 bases and J 6 bases, with 12 bases left between them. CDR3 sequence: CASSQDVGDGNEQFF. As DNA, the CDR3 is TGCGCCAGCAGCCAAGATGTAGGGGACGGCAATGAGCAGTTCTTC.

This clonotype was observed at least ten times. V and J are TRBV4-1 and TRBJ2-3; 7 bases match TRBD2. V was pared by 4 bases and J by 5 bases, with 15 bases of the junction left unmatched. The CDR3 is 17 amino acids. Germline V CDR1 and CDR2: MGHRA, YSYEKL. The CDR3 region is CASSLPPGTTDGDTQYF. CDR3 DNA sequence: TGCGCCAGCAGCCTTCCCCCCGGGACTACAGATGGAGATACGCAGTATTTT.

The J gene is TRBJ2-6, the V gene TRBV11-2; 7 positions agree with TRBD1. The CDR3 sequence is 16 residues long. The trim removed 5 bases at V and 4 bases at J, leaving 8 bases unmatched. Germline V gene lookup returns CDR1 SGHAT and CDR2 FQNNGV. The CDR3 sequence: CASSGGQFTGANVLTF. CDR3 DNA: TGTGCCAGCAGCGGGGGACAGTTTACCGGGGCCAACGTCCTGACTTTC.

In this sample, this clonotype turned up many times. The gene calls are TRBV11-2 and TRBJ2-2; D is unresolved. Deletions cut 2 bases from V and 1 base from J, with 14 bases between. CDR3 size: 17 residues. Germline assignment: CDR1 SGHAT and CDR2 FQNNGV. CDR3 DNA: TGTGCCAGCAGCTTAAGGGTTACCGATGTGAACACCGGGGAGCTGTTTTTT. Amino acids: CASSLRVTDVNTGELFF.

This clonotype was picked up many times. This chain connects TRBV5-1 to TRBJ2-7; D uncertain. This CDR3 has 15 residues. V was shortened by 0 bases and J by 3 bases, with 13 bases between the two germline ends. The V gene's germline CDR1 is SGHRS and CDR2 YFSETQ. The CDR3 here is CASSLGGSPLYEQYF. Written as DNA, the CDR3 is TGCGCCAGCAGCTTGGGGGGTAGTCCCCTCTACGAGCAGTACTTC.

This clonotype was seen many times. The chain carries TRBV20-1 and TRBJ1-1; 7 bases are shared with TRBD1. Germline assignment: CDR1 DFQATT and CDR2 SNEGSKA (reference sequence). There are 15 residues in the CDR3. V gave up 1 base and J gave up 0 bases; unmatched junction bases: 5. The CDR3: CSARGTQGMNTEAFF. The CDR3 nucleotides are TGCAGTGCTAGAGGGACACAGGGGATGAACACTGAAGCTTTCTTT.

This clonotype was counted ten times or more. V is TRBV20-1 and J is TRBJ2-7, with a possible D match to TRBD2 (5 bases). The germline gives CDR1 DFQATT, CDR2 SNEGSKA (reference sequence). CDR3 size: 13 residues. V gave up 4 bases and J gave up 1 base, with 11 bases separating them. CDR3 region: CSAKRTGSYEQYF. The DNA for the CDR3 is TGCAGTGCTAAACGGACTGGTTCCTACGAGCAGTACTTC.

The genes are TRBV5-1 and TRBJ2-2, with 12 bases fitting TRBD1. Germline CDR1 reads SGHRS; CDR2 reads YFSETQ. The junction had 9 bases not matched to a gene; V was cut back by 4 bases and J by 5 bases. This CDR3 region has 17 residues. Here the CDR3 DNA reads TGCGCCAGCAGCCAGAATCGGGACAGGGGGCGAACCGGGGAGCTGTTTTTT. This translates into CASSQNRDRGRTGELFF.

This clonotype was seen repeatedly, ten times or more. The CDR3 loop is CSAEGRTYGYTF. DNA for the CDR3: TGCAGTGCTGAGGGACGGACCTATGGCTACACCTTC. V gene TRBV20-1 combines with J gene TRBJ1-2, with a weak D call TRBD1 (5 bases). Germline CDR1 is DFQATT and CDR2 is SNEGSKA (reference sequence). The V and J ends lost 5 bases and 4 bases respectively, with 11 bases between them. CDR3 length: 12 residues.

This clonotype was recorded at least ten times. The rearrangement uses TRBV7-6 and TRBJ2-1, with D possibly matching TRBD1 (5 bases). Germline CDR1 is SGHVS and CDR2 is FNYEAQ. The CDR3 sequence is 16 residues long. V dropped 2 bases and J dropped 1 base, with 12 bases sitting between them. CDR3 bases: TGTGCCAGCAGCTTATCTTGGGGCAAATCCTACAATGAGCAGTTCTTC. Protein: CASSLSWGKSYNEQFF.

This clonotype was detected ten times or more. The V gene is TRBV25-1, the J gene TRBJ2-5, with 7 bases matching TRBD1. Germline V lookup: CDR1 MGHDK, CDR2 SYGVNS. CDR3 size: 15 residues. J was trimmed by 4 bases and V by 7 bases; bases with no gene match: 12. CDR3 nucleotide sequence: TGTGCCAGCACCTTACCCACAGGGGTGGGAGAGACCCAGTACTTC. Its protein is CASTLPTGVGETQYF.

V is TRBV3-1 and J is TRBJ2-3; TRBD2 matches 10 bases. After removal of 5 bases from V and 4 bases from J, the junction contained 9 bases not matched to a gene. The CDR3 loop spans 16 amino acids. Per the germline V gene, CDR1 is LGHDT and CDR2 is YNNKEL (reference sequence). The CDR3 sequence: CASSEDSGRAADTQYF. CDR3 sequence (DNA): TGTGCCAGCAGCGAGGACAGCGGGAGGGCCGCAGATACGCAGTATTTT.

This clonotype was recorded a few times. J is TRBJ2-2 and V is TRBV11-2; TRBD2 matches at 7 bases. The germline V gene encodes CDR1 SGHAT and CDR2 FQNNGV. CDR3 length: 15 amino acids. V lost 3 bases, J lost 6 bases, and 7 bases stayed unmatched. The CDR3 DNA reads TGTGCCAGCAGCTTCGGGCGGGAGTTCGCCGGGGAGCTGTTTTTT. Amino acid sequence: CASSFGREFAGELFF.

This chain links TRBV30 with TRBJ1-1; 8 nucleotides line up with TRBD1. The germline gives CDR1 GTSNPN, CDR2 SVGIG (reference sequence). The CDR3 has 15 residues. V lost 0 bases to trimming and J lost 5 bases; unmatched junction nucleotides: 8. The chain's CDR3 is CAWSVSGQGATEAFF. CDR3 in DNA: TGTGCCTGGAGTGTGAGTGGGCAGGGGGCAACTGAAGCTTTCTTT. The whole variable domain, remainder taken from reference TRBV30 and TRBJ1-1, is SQTIHQWPATLVQPVGSPLSLECTVEGTSNPNLYWYRQAAGRGLQLLFYSVGIGQISSEVPQNLSASRPQDRQFILSSKKLLLSDSGFYLCAWSVSGQGATEAFFGQGTRLTVV.

This chain joins TRBV7-9 and TRBJ1-3; no definite D call. Trimming took 1 base from V and 0 from J, leaving 7 bases between them. The CDR3 contains 15 residues. In germline, CDR1 is SEHNR, CDR2 FQNEAQ (reference sequence). DNA for the CDR3: TGTGCCAGCAGCTTAGGGCACCTCTCTGGAAACACCATATATTTT. It encodes CASSLGHLSGNTIYF.

This clonotype was detected ten times or more. The chain has TRBV20-1 and TRBJ2-7; D is unresolved. The V end was cut by 6 bases, the J end by 1 base, with 10 bases between. This CDR3 contains 12 residues. In germline, CDR1 is DFQATT, CDR2 SNEGSKA (reference sequence). Here the CDR3 reads CSAERISYEQYF. CDR3 DNA: TGCAGTGCGGAACGGATATCCTACGAGCAGTACTTC.

The chain joins TRBV12-3 or TRBV12-4 to TRBJ1-1; D gene uncertain. The CDR3 is 12 amino acids. V lost 2 bases and J lost 7, with 8 bases in between. Here the CDR3 reads CASSLPRIEAFF. CDR3 bases: TGTGCCAGCAGTTTACCCCGAATTGAAGCTTTCTTT.

This clonotype appeared a few times. This rearrangement joins TRBV14 to TRBJ1-1; TRBD1 is a possible D gene (5 bases). The CDR3 loop spans 14 amino acids. CDR1 and CDR2 (germline): SGHDN, FVKESK. Trimming stripped 3 bases from V and 3 bases from J, with 11 bases between. In nucleotides, the CDR3 is TGTGCCAGCAGCCACCTCGGGGCGGACACTGAAGCTTTCTTT. It encodes CASSHLGADTEAFF.

This clonotype occurred many times. The rearrangement links TRBV27 to TRBJ1-4; D is unresolved. Germline values: CDR1 MNHEY, CDR2 SMNVEV (reference sequence). This CDR3 is built from 14 residues. V dropped 2 bases and J dropped 8 bases, with 12 bases sitting between them. In DNA, the CDR3 is TGTGCCAGCAGTTTAGGCCCACAATTCGAAAAACTGTTTTTT. This codes for CASSLGPQFEKLFF.

The chain carries TRBV4-3 and TRBJ2-6; the D call may be TRBD1 or TRBD2 (5 bases each). The CDR3 has 18 amino acids. Germline V CDR1 and CDR2: LGHNA, YSLEER. The germline V and J ends were trimmed by 0 bases and 0 bases, with 12 bases remaining between them. CDR3 sequence reads: CASSQDQLGVSGANVLTF. DNA of the CDR3: TGCGCCAGCAGCCAAGATCAGTTGGGGGTCTCTGGGGCCAACGTCCTGACTTTC.

V usage is TRBV12-3 or TRBV12-4 and J usage is TRBJ2-6, with D perhaps matching TRBD2 (6 bases). The V end lost 10 bases, the J end lost 0 bases, and 25 bases lay between the germline ends. CDR3 length: 19 amino acids. CDR3 nucleotides: TGTGCCATCACCCCGGGCTTGGGGGGAAAGGCCTCTGGGGCCAACGTCCTGACTTTC. Protein: CAITPGLGGKASGANVLTF.

This clonotype occurred many times. The chain is built from TRBV4-1 and TRBJ2-3, with D uncertain. V shed 1 base and J shed 6 bases, with 8 bases lying between them. CDR1 MGHRA and CDR2 YSYEKL come from the germline V gene. This CDR3 is 13 amino acids long. The CDR3 bases are TGCGCCAGCAGCCAAGTCGGATTGGATACGCAGTATTTT. Translation gives CASSQVGLDTQYF.

This clonotype was observed at least ten times. The chain joins TRBV4-1 to TRBJ2-1, with 13 bases matching TRBD2. Trimming at V came to 6 bases and at J to 6 bases, leaving 11 bases not matched to a gene. The CDR3 covers 17 residues. Germline V gene sequence: CDR1 MGHRA, CDR2 YSYEKL. CDR3 protein: CASSPWGGTSGINEQFF. The CDR3 coding sequence is TGCGCCAGCAGTCCCTGGGGGGGGACTAGCGGGATCAATGAGCAGTTCTTC.